This TCR beta chain was identified in a study of blood T cell repertoires in COVID-19. For the study at large: Material from acute and convalescent COVID-19 was sourced from the United States, Italy and Spain.

The V gene lost 5 bases and the J gene lost 5 bases, with 5 bases spanning the gap. Germline V gene sequence: CDR1 MNHEY, CDR2 SMNVEV (reference sequence). CDR3 length: 11 residues. Sequencing used immunoSEQ multiplex PCR; TCRdb keeps in-frame clones, though not all of them. This table holds approximately 60,000 clones, just over 85% found once. Sequenced material: peripheral blood. The chain links TRBV27 to TRBJ2-3; D gene uncertain. The TCR sequence derives from a man in his forties or fifties with active COVID-19. CDR3 residues: CASSRRDTQYF. DNA for the CDR3: TGTGCCAGCAGTCGTCGAGATACGCAGTATTTT.